This T cell receptor beta chain was captured by sequencing in a study of blood T cells in healthy people across ages. Study results and limitations: TCR beta diversity was tightly associated with the proportion of naive T cells.

Next came a second PCR, run for about 6 to 12 cycles, which used a sample-barcoded 5' primer along with a J-beta primer mix. TCRdb independently ran MiXCR on the 5' RACE reads; one entry per CDR3 protein. Of about a million distinct CDR3 sequences listed, around 49% are singletons. The V end was cut by 6 bases, the J end by 7 bases, with 19 bases between. This CDR3 comprises 15 residues. For this clonotype: Its antigen is currently unknown.

The TCR originated in a man aged 30 to 45 in good health. This chain connects TRBV12-3 or TRBV12-4 to TRBJ2-1; TRBD1 might be the D (6 bases). Sequencing used blood. CDR3 nucleotides: TGTGCCAGCAGCCCCCTATATGACAGGTCGAATGAGCAGTTCTTC. It codes for CASSPLYDRSNEQFF.